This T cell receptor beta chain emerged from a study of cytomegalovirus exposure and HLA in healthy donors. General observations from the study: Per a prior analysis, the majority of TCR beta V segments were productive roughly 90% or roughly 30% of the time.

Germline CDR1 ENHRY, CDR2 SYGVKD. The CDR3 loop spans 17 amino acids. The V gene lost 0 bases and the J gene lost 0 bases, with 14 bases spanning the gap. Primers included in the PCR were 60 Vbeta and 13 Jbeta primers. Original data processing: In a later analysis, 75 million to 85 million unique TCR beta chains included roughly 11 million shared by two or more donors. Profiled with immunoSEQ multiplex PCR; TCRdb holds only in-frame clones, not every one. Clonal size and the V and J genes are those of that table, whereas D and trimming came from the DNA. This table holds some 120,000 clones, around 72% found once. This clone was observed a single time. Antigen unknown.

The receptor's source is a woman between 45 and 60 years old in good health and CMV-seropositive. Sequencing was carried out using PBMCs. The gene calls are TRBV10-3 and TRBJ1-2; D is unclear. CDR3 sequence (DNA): TGTGCCATCAGTGAGTCGGAGGGAAAGGGCACTAACTATGGCTACACCTTC. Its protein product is CAISESEGKGTNYGYTF.